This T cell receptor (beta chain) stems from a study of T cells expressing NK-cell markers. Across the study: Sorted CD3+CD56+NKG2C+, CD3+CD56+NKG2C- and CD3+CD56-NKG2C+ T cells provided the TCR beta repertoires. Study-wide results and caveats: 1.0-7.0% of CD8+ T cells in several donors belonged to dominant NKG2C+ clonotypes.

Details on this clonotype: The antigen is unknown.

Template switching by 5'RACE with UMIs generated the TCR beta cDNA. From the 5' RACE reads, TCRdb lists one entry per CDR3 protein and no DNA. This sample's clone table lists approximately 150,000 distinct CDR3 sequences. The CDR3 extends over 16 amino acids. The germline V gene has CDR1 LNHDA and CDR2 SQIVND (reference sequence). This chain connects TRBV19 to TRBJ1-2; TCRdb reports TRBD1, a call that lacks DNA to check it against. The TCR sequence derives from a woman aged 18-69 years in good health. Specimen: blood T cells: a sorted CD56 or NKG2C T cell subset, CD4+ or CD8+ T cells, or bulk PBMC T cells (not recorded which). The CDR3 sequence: CASSMAPGQRHYGYTF.